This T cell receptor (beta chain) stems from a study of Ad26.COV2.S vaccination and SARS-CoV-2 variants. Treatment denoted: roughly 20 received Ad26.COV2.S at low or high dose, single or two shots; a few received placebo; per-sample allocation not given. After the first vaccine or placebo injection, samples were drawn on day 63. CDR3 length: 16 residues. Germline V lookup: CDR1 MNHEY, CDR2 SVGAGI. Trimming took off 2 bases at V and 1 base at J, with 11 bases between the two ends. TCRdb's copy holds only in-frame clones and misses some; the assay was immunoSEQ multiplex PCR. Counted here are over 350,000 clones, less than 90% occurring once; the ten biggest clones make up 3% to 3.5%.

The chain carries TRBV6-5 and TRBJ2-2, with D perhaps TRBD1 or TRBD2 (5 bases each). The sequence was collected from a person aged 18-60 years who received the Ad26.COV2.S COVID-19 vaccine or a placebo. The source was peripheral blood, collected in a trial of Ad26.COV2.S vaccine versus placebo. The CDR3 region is CASSYRDSGNTGELFF. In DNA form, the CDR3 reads TGTGCCAGCAGTTACCGAGACAGCGGGAACACCGGGGAGCTGTTTTTT.